Below, 26 T cell receptor beta chains from the same sample are listed, as sequenced in a study of blood T cell repertoires in COVID-19. Using immunoSEQ multiplex PCR, the repertoire was profiled, and TCRdb retains in-frame clones only, with some absent. The data contain 150,000 or so clones, more than 85% of them singletons. Sequencing was performed on PBMCs or T cells enriched from blood (not recorded which). The receptors were sampled from a woman aged 45-59 years who had recovered from COVID-19.

This clone was recorded a few times. The chain uses TRBV3-1 (or the pseudogene TRBV3-2) and TRBJ2-7, with 9 nucleotides matching TRBD2. The CDR3 covers 13 residues. CDR1 and CDR2 (germline): LGHDT, YNNKEL (reference sequence). V shed 5 bases and J 3 bases; nucleotides not matched to a gene: 2. CDR3 amino acids: CASSRLADYEQYF. CDR3 DNA: TGTGCCAGCAGCAGACTAGCGGACTACGAGCAGTACTTC.

The chain couples TRBV4-2 to TRBJ2-3; TRBD2 matches at 9 bases. Germline-derived CDR1 and CDR2 are LGHNA and YNFKEQ. J gave up 2 bases and V 0 bases, and 3 bases lay outside the gene matches. This CDR3 spans 16 amino acids. The CDR3 is CASSQDSGSITDTQYF. In DNA, the CDR3 is TGTGCCAGCAGCCAAGATAGCGGGAGCATCACAGATACGCAGTATTTT.

V usage is TRBV5-1 and J usage is TRBJ2-3, with TRBD2 matching over 11 bases. Germline CDR1 and CDR2: SGHRS and YFSETQ. Losses at the gene ends were 7 bases for V and 0 bases for J; bases not matched to a gene: 4. This CDR3 comprises 15 residues. The CDR3, as DNA: TGCGCCAGCCGACTAGCGGGAACCAGCACAGATACGCAGTATTTT. Protein: CASRLAGTSTDTQYF.

V and J are TRBV7-2 and TRBJ2-5; 9 nucleotides align to TRBD1. Looked up from germline, CDR1 is SGHTA and CDR2 is FQGNSA. The V segment lost 4 bases and the J segment 4 bases; nucleotides outside the gene matches: 10. The CDR3 totals 16 residues. The CDR3 loop reads CASSSPGQGSTETQYF. In nucleotides, the CDR3 is TGTGCCAGCAGCTCCCCTGGACAGGGGTCGACAGAGACCCAGTACTTC.

The chain has TRBV6-2 or TRBV6-3 and TRBJ2-7; 7 bases agree with TRBD2. Germline V gives CDR1 MNHEY, CDR2 SVGEGT. The CDR3 contains 14 residues. With 5 bases clipped from V and 3 bases from J, the junction kept 7 bases outside the gene matches. The CDR3 protein is CASSGGASGYEQYF. CDR3 nucleotides: TGTGCCAGCAGTGGGGGAGCTAGCGGCTACGAGCAGTACTTC.

V is TRBV21-1 and J is TRBJ1-2; the tabulated D call, TRBD1, remains unverified against the DNA. TRBV21-1 is reported as a pseudogene. This CDR3 contains 17 residues. CDR3 loop: CASSKGGAGAPNYGYTF. CDR3 in DNA: TGTGCCAGCAGCAAAGGGGGAGCAGGGGCCCCAAACTATGGCTACACCTTC.

The chain recombines TRBV3-1 (or the pseudogene TRBV3-2) with TRBJ2-3; 7 nucleotides align to TRBD2. In germline, CDR1 is LGHDT, CDR2 YNNKEL (reference sequence). With V trimmed by 6 bases and J by 6 bases, 15 bases remained unmatched. CDR3 size: 16 residues. The CDR3 region has the DNA TGTGCCAGCAGTCCGGGGGGTGGGGTCCGGAAGGATACGCAGTATTTT. Protein product: CASSPGGGVRKDTQYF.

This chain joins TRBV10-3 and TRBJ1-4; D is undetermined. Germline V CDR1 and CDR2: ENHRY, SYGVKD. V lost 3 bases to trimming and J lost 10 bases, with 12 bases between them. The CDR3 has 13 residues. The CDR3 sequence: CAISDVADGKLFF. The CDR3 nucleotides read TGTGCCATCAGTGACGTGGCCGATGGAAAACTGTTTTTT.

This chain uses TRBV6-2 or TRBV6-3 with TRBJ2-7; possibly TRBD1 for D (5 bases). The CDR3 is 14 residues long. CDR1 and CDR2 from the germline V gene are MNHEY and SVGEGT. V gave up 4 bases and J gave up 3 bases, with 13 bases separating them. CDR3 in DNA: TGTGCCAGCAGTTCTACCGGACACGACTACGAGCAGTACTTC. Its protein product is CASSSTGHDYEQYF.

This chain joins TRBV11-3 and TRBJ2-2; 8 bases align to TRBD1. CDR1 is SGHNT and CDR2 is YENEEA in the germline V gene. V was pared by 5 bases and J by 4 bases, with 3 bases of the junction left unmatched. The CDR3 totals 14 residues. CDR3 nucleotide sequence: TGTGCCAGCAGCGGACAGGGATCCACCGGGGAGCTGTTTTTT. It encodes CASSGQGSTGELFF. Full variable domain (remainder filled in from reference TRBV11-3 and TRBJ2-2): EAGVVQSPRYKIIEKKQPVAFWCNPISGHNTLYWYLQNLGQGPELLIRYENEEAVDDSQLPKDRFSAERLKGVDSTLKIQPAELGDSAVYLCASSGQGSTGELFFGEGSRLTVL.

V gene TRBV27 combines with J gene TRBJ2-2, with D maybe TRBD2 (5 bases). The CDR3 has 15 amino acids. Germline V gene lookup returns CDR1 MNHEY and CDR2 SMNVEV (reference sequence). Trimming took 10 bases from V and 1 from J, leaving 16 bases between them. The CDR3 bases are TGTGCCACCCGACTACAATTCCTGAACACCGGGGAGCTGTTTTTT. Its protein is CATRLQFLNTGELFF.

The chain recombines TRBV7-8 with TRBJ2-5; possible D gene TRBD1, 5 bases. Trimming left V 3 bases short and J 2 bases short, with 16 bases between. The CDR3 totals 16 residues. Germline values: CDR1 SGHVS, CDR2 FQNEAQ. The CDR3 DNA reads TGTGCCAGCAGCTTGAGAGCGTCTCAGGGACAAGAGACCCAGTACTTC. This encodes CASSLRASQGQETQYF.

This chain connects TRBV7-8 to TRBJ2-1; 9 bases are shared with TRBD2. J lost 5 bases, V lost 5 bases, and 4 bases had no gene match. Germline V gene sequence: CDR1 SGHVS, CDR2 FQNEAQ. This CDR3 contains 14 residues. In DNA form, the CDR3 reads TGTGCCAGCAGCGAGACTAGCGGAAACAATGAGCAGTTCTTC. Translated: CASSETSGNNEQFF.

This chain links TRBV3-1 (or the pseudogene TRBV3-2) with TRBJ1-2; D gene uncertain. The germline V gene encodes CDR1 LGHDT and CDR2 YNNKEL (reference sequence). This CDR3 spans 15 amino acids. Deletions cut 4 bases from V and 1 base from J, with 13 bases between. The CDR3 DNA is TGTGCCAGCAGCCTACATCGGGAGAGTAACTATGGCTACACCTTC. Translation gives CASSLHRESNYGYTF.

This chain joins TRBV11-3 and TRBJ2-3; D is perhaps TRBD1 (6 bases). V was cut by 5 bases and J by 1 base, with 13 bases left in between. CDR3 length: 15 residues. Germline CDR1 SGHNT, CDR2 YENEEA. The CDR3 coding sequence is TGTGCCAGCAGCCCAGGGGAAGGGGGCACAGATACGCAGTATTTT. This gives the protein CASSPGEGGTDTQYF.

This rearrangement joins TRBV6-5 to TRBJ2-5; D might be TRBD1 (6 bases). The CDR3 loop spans 15 amino acids. The germline gives CDR1 MNHEY, CDR2 SVGAGI. With 7 bases removed from V and 0 bases from J, the gap between germline ends came to 15 bases. The CDR3 region is CASTQNRANQETQYF. CDR3 DNA: TGTGCCAGCACCCAAAACAGGGCAAACCAAGAGACCCAGTACTTC.

The gene calls are TRBV28 and TRBJ1-5, with 9 bases fitting TRBD1. Germline CDR1 is MDHEN and CDR2 is SYDVKM. The CDR3 has 15 residues. V lost 8 bases, J lost 4 bases, and 9 bases stayed unmatched. The CDR3 bases are TGTGCCAGCTTTGCGGGCGGGACAGGGAATCAGCCCCAGCATTTT. This translates into CASFAGGTGNQPQHF.

This chain uses TRBV7-8 with TRBJ2-7; no clear D gene. This CDR3 has 15 amino acids. Germline-derived CDR1 and CDR2 are SGHVS and FQNEAQ. V lost 4 bases and J lost 3, with 16 bases in between. The DNA of the CDR3 is TGTGCCAGCAGCTCCCAGGAAGGCACTTACTACGAGCAGTACTTC. It specifies CASSSQEGTYYEQYF.

The chain is built from TRBV4-1 and TRBJ2-7; 8 nucleotides match TRBD2. The V segment lost 3 bases and the J segment 4 bases; nucleotides outside the gene matches: 5. The CDR3 covers 14 residues. Germline V gives CDR1 MGHRA, CDR2 YSYEKL. CDR3 nucleotides: TGCGCCAGCAGCCAGGTCGGGAGGGCTTACGAGCAGTACTTC. Protein product: CASSQVGRAYEQYF.

The chain joins TRBV24-1 to TRBJ2-1; 16 nucleotides line up with TRBD2. In germline, CDR1 is KGHDR, CDR2 SFDVKD. V lost 3 bases, J lost 4 bases, and 5 bases stayed unmatched. The CDR3 sequence is 18 residues long. This chain's CDR3 is CATSDPGLAGGHYNEQFF. CDR3 coding DNA: TGTGCCACCAGTGATCCGGGACTAGCGGGAGGGCATTACAATGAGCAGTTCTTC.

This clone appeared once. The chain has TRBV28 and TRBJ1-2, with D perhaps TRBD1 (6 bases). The germline gives CDR1 MDHEN, CDR2 SYDVKM. This CDR3 contains 11 residues. Between the trimmed V and J ends, which lost 6 bases and 10 bases, there was a span of 12 bases. In DNA, the CDR3 is TGTGCCAGCAGCGCAGACAGGTTCTACACCTTC. Amino acids: CASSADRFYTF.

This clone occurred a few times. The V call is TRBV30, the J call TRBJ1-1, with no clear D. The germline CDR1 and CDR2 sequences are GTSNPN and SVGIG (reference sequence). V was cut by 4 bases and J by 3 bases, with 12 bases left in between. The CDR3 contains 13 residues. CDR3 region: CAWKAEGYTEAFF. The CDR3 DNA follows: TGTGCCTGGAAGGCGGAGGGATACACTGAAGCTTTCTTT. The full variable domain, in which reference TRBV30 and TRBJ1-1 provide the parts outside the CDR3, is SQTIHQWPATLVQPVGSPLSLECTVEGTSNPNLYWYRQAAGRGLQLLFYSVGIGQISSEVPQNLSASRPQDRQFILSSKKLLLSDSGFYLCAWKAEGYTEAFFGQGTRLTVV.

This clone was seen a handful of times. The V call is TRBV2, the J call TRBJ1-6; 7 bases match TRBD1. The CDR3 is made up of 15 amino acids. In germline, CDR1 is SNHLY, CDR2 FYNNEI. V shed 5 bases and J 7 bases; nucleotides not matched to a gene: 8. The CDR3 DNA reads TGTGCCAGCAGTTACCAGGGGGTGAGCAATTCACCCCTCCACTTT. Its protein is CASSYQGVSNSPLHF.

The V gene is TRBV20-1, the J gene TRBJ2-1, with 8 bases identical to TRBD1. Trimming removed 3 bases from V and 5 bases from J; junction bases left unmatched: 9. The CDR3 has 15 amino acids. Germline lookup yields CDR1 DFQATT and CDR2 SNEGSKA (reference sequence). CDR3 nucleotides: TGCAGTGCTAGTCAGGAATCAGGGGGCCACAATGAGCAGTTCTTC. Residues: CSASQESGGHNEQFF.

The chain carries TRBV4-3 and TRBJ1-2, with TRBD1 matching 8 bases. The germline V gene encodes CDR1 LGHNA and CDR2 YSLEER. J lost 8 bases, V lost 4 bases, and 6 bases had no gene match. This CDR3 comprises 13 residues. In nucleotides, the CDR3 is TGCGCCAGCAGCCCGCGACAGGGGCGCGGCTACACCTTC. It encodes CASSPRQGRGYTF.

Only one count was recorded for this clone. The V and J genes are TRBV7-2 and TRBJ2-3, with D unclear. V lost 4 bases, J lost 2 bases, and 13 bases lay in between. Germline-derived CDR1 and CDR2 are SGHTA and FQGNSA. This CDR3 region has 15 residues. The CDR3 loop reads CASSSRPRPTDTQYF. CDR3 nucleotide sequence: TGTGCCAGCAGCTCCCGTCCTCGTCCCACAGATACGCAGTATTTT.